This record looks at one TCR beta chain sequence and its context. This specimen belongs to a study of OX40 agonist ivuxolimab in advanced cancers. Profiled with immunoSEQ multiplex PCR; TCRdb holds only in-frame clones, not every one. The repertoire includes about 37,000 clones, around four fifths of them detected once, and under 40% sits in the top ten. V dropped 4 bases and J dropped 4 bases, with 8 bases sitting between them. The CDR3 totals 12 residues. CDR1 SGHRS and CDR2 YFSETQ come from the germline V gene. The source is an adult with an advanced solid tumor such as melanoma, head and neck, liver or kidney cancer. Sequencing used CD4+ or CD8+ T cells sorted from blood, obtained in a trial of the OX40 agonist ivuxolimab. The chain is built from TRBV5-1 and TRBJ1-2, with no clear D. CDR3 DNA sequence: TGCGCCAGCAGCATAGGACTCTATGGCTACACCTTC. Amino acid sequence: CASSIGLYGYTF.